The 30 T cell receptor beta chains below were found in one sample sequenced in a study of T cells in Graves' hyperthyroidism and ophthalmopathy (dated by TCRdb to the late 2010s). Library preparation employed multiplex PCR. Reads for this sample came from an Illumina HiSeq 2000. TCR beta CDR3 regions were amplified from RNA transcripts. The first round of RT-PCR for the TCR CDR3 was performed with the HTBI primer set and the Qiagen OneStep RT-PCR kit. TCRdb applied fastp at Q25 and MiXCR to the public reads, then kept only in-frame beta chains. Each record represents a unique CDR3 protein, reported with the most common genes and DNA among its rows. For this sample the table gives approximately 530,000 distinct CDR3 sequences, of which over 15% were detected only once. The ten largest clones add up to 15% to 20% of the sample. Sequenced input: blood. These TCRs come from a woman aged 18-29 years with Graves' hyperthyroidism.

This clonotype showed up many times. This chain joins TRBV6-2 or TRBV6-3 and TRBJ1-1, with D possibly TRBD1 on 6 matching bases. The CDR3 totals 13 residues. The V end was cut by 6 bases, the J end by 6 bases, with 14 bases between. Germline V CDR1 and CDR2: MNHEY, SVGEGT. The CDR3 DNA reads TGTGCCAGCAGCACTACAGGGCGATCTGAAGCTTTCTTT. Translating gives CASSTTGRSEAFF.

This clonotype was observed many times. The genes are TRBV6-1 and TRBJ2-7, with a possible D match to TRBD1 (5 bases). Per the germline V gene, CDR1 is MNHNS and CDR2 is SASEGT. Trimming removed 6 bases from V and 6 bases from J, with 9 bases in between. The CDR3 contains 11 residues. This CDR3 reads CASSDSSEQYF. Here the CDR3 DNA reads TGTGCCAGCAGCGACAGCTCCGAGCAGTACTTC.

Points on this clonotype: Possible read error: a much larger clone is one base away. This chain joins TRBV4-2 and TRBJ2-5, with no clear D. This CDR3 has 13 residues. Germline lookup yields CDR1 LGHNA and CDR2 YNFKEQ. CDR3 protein: CASSQATEETRYF. The CDR3 DNA reads TGTGCCAGCAGCCAAGCTACAGAAGAGACCCGGTACTTC.

This rearrangement joins TRBV12-3 or TRBV12-4 to TRBJ2-2, with a tentative D call TRBD2 (5 bases). The germline V and J ends were trimmed by 5 bases and 1 base, with 17 bases remaining between them. The CDR3 sequence is 17 residues long. The CDR3 spells CASSPQNPGLNTGELFF. The CDR3 coding sequence is TGTGCCAGCAGTCCTCAAAACCCGGGATTGAACACCGGGGAGCTGTTTTTT.

This sequence joins TRBV18 and TRBJ1-5, with D perhaps matching TRBD1 (6 bases). Trimming left V 5 bases short and J 2 bases short, with 25 bases between. This CDR3 comprises 19 residues. Germline lookup yields CDR1 KGHSH and CDR2 LQKENI. The CDR3: CASSKGQGSNTGRNQPQHF. The CDR3, as DNA: TGTGCCAGCTCAAAGGGGCAGGGGAGTAATACGGGTCGCAATCAGCCCCAGCATTTT. Filled out from reference TRBV18 and TRBJ1-5, the complete variable domain reads NAGVMQNPRHLVRRRGQEARLRCSPMKGHSHVYWYRQLPEEGLKFMVYLQKENIIDESGMPKERFSAEFPKEGPSILRIQQVVRGDSAAYFCASSKGQGSNTGRNQPQHFGDGTRLSIL.

In its sample, this clonotype was seen a few times. The chain carries TRBV29-1 and TRBJ1-2, with 8 nucleotides matching TRBD1. Germline V gene lookup returns CDR1 SQVTM and CDR2 ANQGSEA. The junction had 13 bases not matched to a gene; V was cut back by 7 bases and J by 6 bases. CDR3 length: 14 residues. CDR3 nucleotides: TGCAGCGCCGGCCAGGACAGGGTGTCCAATGGCTACACCTTC. Its protein product is CSAGQDRVSNGYTF. The variable domain in full, with the rest retrieved from reference TRBV29-1 and TRBJ1-2, is SAVISQKPSRDICQRGTSLTIQCQVDSQVTMMFWYRQQPGQSLTLIATANQGSEATYESGFVIDKFPISRPNLTFSTLTVSNMSPEDSSIYLCSAGQDRVSNGYTFGSGTRLTVV.

For this clonotype: With a much larger clone just one base away, this may be a read error. This chain uses TRBV4-2 with TRBJ2-7, with D hard to call. Deletions cut 0 bases from V and 5 bases from J, with 14 bases between. The CDR3 is made up of 15 amino acids. Looked up from germline, CDR1 is LGHNA and CDR2 is YNFKEQ. CDR3 sequence (DNA): TGTGCCAGCAGCCAAGATTGCCCCAACATCCACGAGCAGTACTTC. Its protein is CASSQDCPNIHEQYF.

Note on this clonotype: The junction does not match germline at one end; this may be a read error. The CDR3 spells CANSLHLVTPGLAGRQYF. The CDR3 DNA reads as TGTGCCAACAGCTTACATCTCGTCACCCCGGGACTAGCAGGGAGGCAGTACTTC. J is TRBJ2-7 and V is TRBV7-4; 9 bases line up with TRBD2. Germline V gives CDR1 SGHVT, CDR2 SQSDAQ. The CDR3 consists of 18 residues.

This chain joins TRBV9 and TRBJ2-1, with 14 bases fitting TRBD2. V dropped 3 bases and J dropped 14; count of bases not matched to a gene: 4. The CDR3 spans 13 residues. The germline gives CDR1 SGDLS, CDR2 YYNGEE. The CDR3, as DNA: TGTGCCAGCAGCGCGGGGACTAGCGGGAGTAAGTTCTTC. It codes for CASSAGTSGSKFF.

This clonotype was recorded many times. The chain joins TRBV12-3 or TRBV12-4 to TRBJ2-3; 7 nucleotides match TRBD2. V lost 1 base, J lost 5 bases, and 6 bases stayed unmatched. The CDR3 length is 15 residues. The CDR3 nucleotides read TGTGCCAGCAGTTTAGTAGCGGGCTGGGGAGATACGCAGTATTTT. Its translation: CASSLVAGWGDTQYF.

DNA of the CDR3: TGTGCCAGCAGGCGAACTAGCGGGAGAACAGCCGGGGAGCTGTTTTTT. It specifies CASRRTSGRTAGELFF. The chain combines TRBV7-9 with TRBJ2-2; 11 positions agree with TRBD2. CDR3 length: 16 amino acids. The germline V gene has CDR1 SEHNR and CDR2 FQNEAQ (reference sequence). After removal of 6 bases from V and 6 bases from J, the junction contained 9 bases not matched to a gene. Drawing the rest from reference TRBV7-9 and TRBJ2-2, the complete variable domain is DTGVSQNPRHKITKRGQNVTFRCDPISEHNRLYWYRQTLGQGPEFLTYFQNEAQLEKSRLLSDRFSAERPKGSFSTLEIQRTEQGDSAMYLCASRRTSGRTAGELFFGEGSRLTVL.

This clonotype was found many times. This rearrangement joins TRBV10-3 to TRBJ2-7; D is perhaps TRBD1 or TRBD2 (9 bases each). V lost 3 bases and J lost 3, with 24 bases in between. Germline V gene sequence: CDR1 ENHRY, CDR2 SYGVKD. The CDR3 spans 18 residues. In DNA, the CDR3 is TGTGCCATCAGTGATCCGGACAGGGGCAGCGGGAGGTTCTACGAGCAGTACTTC. Encoded protein: CAISDPDRGSGRFYEQYF.

This clonotype was recorded at least ten times. This chain links TRBV6-2 or TRBV6-3 with TRBJ1-2; the match to TRBD1 covers 8 bases. V lost 7 bases, J lost 2 bases, and 6 bases stayed unmatched. Germline CDR1 reads MNHEY; CDR2 reads SVGEGT. The CDR3 consists of 14 residues. CDR3 region: CASTRTGTNYGYTF. The CDR3 DNA follows: TGTGCCAGCACTCGGACAGGGACCAACTATGGCTACACCTTC.

The V gene is TRBV20-1, the J gene TRBJ2-3; no reliable D call. The germline V gene encodes CDR1 DFQATT and CDR2 SNEGSKA (reference sequence). Trimming shortened V by 3 bases and J by 13 bases, and 8 bases separated the two germline ends. The length of the CDR3 is 9 residues. The CDR3 sequence: CSARTREYF. The DNA for the CDR3 is TGCAGTGCTAGGACTCGAGAGTATTTT.

CDR3 sequence: CSARDYSRGQETQYF. DNA of the CDR3: TGCAGTGCTAGAGATTACTCGAGGGGACAAGAGACCCAGTACTTC. This sequence joins TRBV20-1 and TRBJ2-5, with D perhaps being TRBD1 or TRBD2 (5 bases each). There are 15 residues in the CDR3. V lost 0 bases and J lost 2, with 13 bases in between. Germline V gene sequence: CDR1 DFQATT, CDR2 SNEGSKA (reference sequence).

The sample holds many counts of this clonotype. The CDR3 loop is CASSPSYGYTF. The CDR3 region has the DNA TGTGCCAGCTCACCCAGCTATGGCTACACCTTC. The V gene is TRBV18, the J gene TRBJ1-2, with D unclear. The CDR3 runs to 11 residues. Germline V lookup: CDR1 KGHSH, CDR2 LQKENI. The germline V and J ends were trimmed by 3 bases and 4 bases, with 3 bases remaining between them.

V and J are TRBV10-2 and TRBJ1-4; weak D call: TRBD1 (5 bases). CDR3 length: 14 amino acids. Trimming pared 6 bases from V and 6 bases from J, leaving 14 bases between. Germline lookup yields CDR1 WSHSY and CDR2 SAAADI. CDR3 sequence: CASSGTPEDEKLFF. The CDR3 DNA is TGCGCCAGCAGCGGGACTCCAGAAGATGAAAAACTGTTTTTT.

This clonotype was counted at least ten times. The gene calls are TRBV5-1 and TRBJ2-7; the D gene is possibly TRBD2 (6 bases). The CDR3 sequence is 14 residues long. CDR1 SGHRS and CDR2 YFSETQ come from the germline V gene. V was shortened by 5 bases and J by 2 bases, with 14 bases between the two germline ends. In DNA, the CDR3 is TGCGCCAGCAGAACCGGGACTTCCACCTACGAGCAGTACTTC. It encodes CASRTGTSTYEQYF.

The genes are TRBV7-3 and TRBJ2-6, with D tentatively TRBD2 (6 bases). Trimming removed 5 bases from V and 0 bases from J, with 14 bases in between. This CDR3 has 17 residues. Per the germline V gene, CDR1 is SGHTA and CDR2 is FQGTGA. Here the CDR3 reads CASSAAGLTSGANVLTF. The CDR3, as DNA: TGTGCCAGCAGCGCAGCGGGTCTGACCTCTGGGGCCAACGTCCTGACTTTC.

The chain employs TRBV13 and TRBJ2-1; TRBD2 aligns across 7 bases. The V and J ends lost 5 bases and 2 bases, in that order; junction bases with no gene match: 6. Germline CDR1 and CDR2: PRHDT and FYEKMQ (reference sequence). This CDR3 spans 15 amino acids. Here the CDR3 DNA reads TGTGCCAGCAGCCGTAGCGGGTTCGCCTACAATGAGCAGTTCTTC. Its protein is CASSRSGFAYNEQFF.

The V call is TRBV12-3 or TRBV12-4, the J call TRBJ1-5, with a weak D call TRBD1 (6 bases). V was cut by 6 bases and J by 3 bases, with 9 bases left in between. The CDR3 loop spans 13 amino acids. This chain's CDR3 is CASSRGLNQPQHF. The CDR3 nucleotides are TGTGCCAGCAGCCGGGGGCTCAATCAGCCCCAGCATTTT.

This clonotype was detected ten times or more. The V call is TRBV27, the J call TRBJ2-3; 9 bases map to TRBD2. Germline values: CDR1 MNHEY, CDR2 SMNVEV (reference sequence). The CDR3 runs to 16 residues. The V gene end was trimmed by 3 bases and the J gene end by 2 bases; junction bases not matched to a gene: 6. The CDR3 region is CASSFLRGGPTDTQYF. CDR3 in DNA: TGTGCCAGCAGTTTTTTGCGGGGGGGCCCCACAGATACGCAGTATTTT.

This clonotype was seen a handful of times. CDR3 amino acids: CASSPLSPALKGNEQFF. Here the CDR3 DNA reads TGCGCCAGCAGCCCGCTAAGTCCAGCCCTAAAGGGTAATGAGCAGTTCTTC. This rearrangement joins TRBV5-1 to TRBJ2-1; D not certain. The CDR3 has 17 residues. Trimming cost V 4 bases and J 7 bases, with 24 bases left between them. Germline assignment: CDR1 SGHRS and CDR2 YFSETQ.

The sample holds many counts of this clonotype. The rearrangement joins TRBV20-1 to TRBJ2-7; 12 positions match TRBD2. The junction had 1 base not matched to a gene; V was cut back by 5 bases and J by 2 bases. Germline V gene data show CDR1 as DFQATT and CDR2 as SNEGSKA (reference sequence). This CDR3 is 13 amino acids long. This CDR3 reads CSARTSGTYEQYF. The CDR3 DNA follows: TGCAGTGCTCGGACTAGCGGGACCTACGAGCAGTACTTC.

Comment on this clonotype: This could be a read error, since a much larger clone is one nucleotide away. The chain is built from TRBV7-9 and TRBJ1-2; D is undetermined. Germline V gene data show CDR1 as SEHNR and CDR2 as FQNEAQ (reference sequence). The CDR3 is made up of 13 amino acids. CDR3 in DNA: TGTGCCAGCGGCTTATCTCTTAACTATGGCTACACCTTC. Amino acid sequence: CASGLSLNYGYTF.

This clonotype was counted many times. The chain links TRBV2 to TRBJ2-5; D is unresolved. In germline, CDR1 is SNHLY, CDR2 FYNNEI. This CDR3 is built from 13 residues. V lost 3 bases and J 5 bases, leaving 10 bases between the germline ends. Written as DNA, the CDR3 is TGTGCCAGCAGTGATTCCCTATTCGAGACCCAGTACTTC. Amino acid sequence: CASSDSLFETQYF.

This clonotype was detected many times. The rearrangement links TRBV28 to TRBJ2-7; 7 nucleotides match TRBD2. V lost 5 bases, J lost 2 bases, and 3 bases stayed unmatched. CDR1 and CDR2 (germline): MDHEN, SYDVKM. CDR3 length equals 13 residues. The CDR3 spells CASSPSGPYEQYF. CDR3 coding DNA: TGTGCCAGCAGTCCTAGCGGCCCCTACGAGCAGTACTTC.

Ten or more counts support this clonotype. The chain is built from TRBV7-9 and TRBJ2-5; tentative D call: TRBD1 (6 bases). The germline V gene has CDR1 SEHNR and CDR2 FQNEAQ (reference sequence). The CDR3 runs to 15 residues. Trimming pared 0 bases from V and 5 bases from J, leaving 13 bases between. The CDR3 DNA is TGTGCCAGCAGCTTAGCGCAGTGGGGGCCGGAGACCCAGTACTTC. Encoded protein: CASSLAQWGPETQYF.

Many counts were recorded for this clonotype. The chain joins TRBV27 to TRBJ2-1, with D perhaps matching TRBD2 (6 bases). This CDR3 has 18 amino acids. The V and J ends lost 6 bases and 3 bases respectively, with 24 bases between them. Germline V gene sequence: CDR1 MNHEY, CDR2 SMNVEV (reference sequence). In nucleotides, the CDR3 is TGTGCCAGCAGCTTGCGGGGTGGTGGGTTCTCCCACTACAATGAGCAGTTCTTC. Translated, it gives CASSLRGGGFSHYNEQFF.

The chain carries TRBV19 and TRBJ1-1, with D unresolved. The V gene's germline CDR1 is LNHDA and CDR2 SQIVND (reference sequence). V lost 5 bases to trimming and J lost 1 base, with 11 bases between them. CDR3 length: 14 residues. The CDR3 is CASSSQTENTEAFF. DNA of the CDR3: TGTGCCAGTAGTTCACAGACCGAGAACACTGAAGCTTTCTTT. Drawing the rest from reference TRBV19 and TRBJ1-1, the complete variable domain is DGGITQSPKYLFRKEGQNVTLSCEQNLNHDAMYWYRQDPGQGLRLIYYSQIVNDFQKGDIAEGYSVSREKKESFPLTVTSAQKNPTAFYLCASSSQTENTEAFFGQGTRLTVV.